This section outlines one T cell receptor (beta chain) sequence together with its context. Antigen: not known. This specimen belongs to a study of T-cell reconstitution after alpha-beta-depleted transplantation in children. Unique molecular identifiers were incorporated into the prepared TCRbeta library. TCRdb recomputed calls from the PCR reads with MiXCR, one row per CDR3 protein. Among more than 400,000 distinct CDR3 sequences listed, 43% were seen once. Overall study results and limits: After one year, T-cell counts and TCRbeta diversity mostly came from new T cells. By about two months after transplant, alpha-beta T cells reportedly arose from several hundred graft clones that had expanded. Where some patients showed high TCRbeta diversity at day 60, it came from recipient T cells and thymic progenitors that had survived.

Sequencing was performed on PBMCs, taken before TCRalphabeta/CD19-depleted stem cell transplant. The source of this sequence is a girl under 10 years old with aplastic anemia, due to receive a stem cell transplant.

The CDR3 protein is CASSPGASGSRGEQYF. CDR3 DNA: TGTGCCAGCTCCCCGGGGGCTAGCGGGAGTAGGGGCGAGCAGTACTTC. This chain uses TRBV18 with TRBJ2-7; 10 bases fit TRBD2. Germline loops: CDR1 KGHSH, CDR2 LQKENI. The CDR3 extends over 16 amino acids. J was trimmed by 6 bases and V by 6 bases; bases with no gene match: 14. Full variable domain (rest looked up from reference TRBV18 and TRBJ2-7): NAGVMQNPRHLVRRRGQEARLRCSPMKGHSHVYWYRQLPEEGLKFMVYLQKENIIDESGMPKERFSAEFPKEGPSILRIQQVVRGDSAAYFCASSPGASGSRGEQYFGPGTRLTVT.